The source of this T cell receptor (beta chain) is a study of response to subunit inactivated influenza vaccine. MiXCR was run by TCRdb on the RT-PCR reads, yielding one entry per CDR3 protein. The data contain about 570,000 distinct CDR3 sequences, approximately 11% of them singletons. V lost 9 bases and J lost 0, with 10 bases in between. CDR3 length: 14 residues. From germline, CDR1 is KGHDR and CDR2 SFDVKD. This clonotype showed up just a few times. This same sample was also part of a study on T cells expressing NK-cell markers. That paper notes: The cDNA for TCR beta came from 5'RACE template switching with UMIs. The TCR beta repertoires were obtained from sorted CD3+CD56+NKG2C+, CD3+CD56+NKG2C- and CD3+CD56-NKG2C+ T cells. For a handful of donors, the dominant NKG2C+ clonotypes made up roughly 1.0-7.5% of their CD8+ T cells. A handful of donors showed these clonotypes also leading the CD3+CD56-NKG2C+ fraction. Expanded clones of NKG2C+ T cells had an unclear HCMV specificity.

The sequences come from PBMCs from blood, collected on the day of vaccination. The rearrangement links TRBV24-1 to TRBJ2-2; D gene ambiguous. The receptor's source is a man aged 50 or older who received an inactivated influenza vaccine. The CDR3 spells CATCATANTGELFF. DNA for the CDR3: TGTGCCACCTGTGCCACCGCGAACACCGGGGAGCTGTTTTTT.